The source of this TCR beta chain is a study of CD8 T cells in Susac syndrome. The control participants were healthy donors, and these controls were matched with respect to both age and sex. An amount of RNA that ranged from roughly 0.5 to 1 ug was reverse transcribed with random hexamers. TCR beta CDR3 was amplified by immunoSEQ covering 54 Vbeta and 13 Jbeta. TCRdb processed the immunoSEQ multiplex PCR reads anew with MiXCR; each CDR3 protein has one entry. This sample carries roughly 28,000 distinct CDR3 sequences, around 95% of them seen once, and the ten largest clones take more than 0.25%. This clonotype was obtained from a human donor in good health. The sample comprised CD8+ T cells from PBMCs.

The CDR3 reads CASGLGTEWAEGYTF. The DNA of the CDR3 is TGTGCTAGTGGTTTGGGGACAGAGTGGGCGGAAGGCTACACCTTC. The rearrangement links TRBV12-5 to TRBJ1-2; TRBD1 is a possible D gene (6 bases). The germline V gene encodes CDR1 LGHNT and CDR2 FRNRAP. Deletions cut 1 base from V and 8 bases from J, with 17 bases between. CDR3 size: 15 residues.